This TCR beta chain derives from a study of OX40 agonist ivuxolimab in advanced cancers. About this clone itself: The antigen remains unidentified.

Profiled with immunoSEQ multiplex PCR; TCRdb holds only in-frame clones, not every one. The repertoire has 130,000 or so clones, around nine tenths of them found once; the top ten carry approximately 1.1%. The germline V gene encodes CDR1 MNHNS and CDR2 SASEGT. This CDR3 comprises 15 residues. V lost 3 bases to trimming and J lost 6 bases; unmatched junction nucleotides: 2. The sampling schedule covered blood at baseline, cycle 4 day 1, and cycle 7 day 1. Notes on the study in general: Partial responders at 0.1-3.0 mg/kg had among the lowest clonal expansion. Part of the nonresponder group also had normalized T-cell clonal expansion that was low.

The input for sequencing was CD4+ or CD8+ T cells sorted from blood, taken in a trial of the OX40 agonist ivuxolimab. The source of this sequence is an adult with an advanced solid tumor such as melanoma, head and neck, liver or kidney cancer. This chain connects TRBV6-1 to TRBJ2-3, with 14 bases that match TRBD2. The CDR3 bases are TGTGCCAGCAGTGAGACTAGCGGGAGGGTGGATACGCAGTATTTT. Its protein is CASSETSGRVDTQYF.